One and the same sample provided the 28 T cell receptor beta chains below, sequenced in a study of T cells in Graves' hyperthyroidism and ophthalmopathy. TCR beta CDR3 regions were amplified from RNA transcripts. The primer set for the first-round RT-PCR of the TCR CDR3 was HTBI. TCRdb recomputed calls from the multiplex PCR reads with MiXCR, one row per CDR3 protein. This table has a few hundred thousand distinct CDR3 sequences, more than 15% appearing once. The sequenced material came from blood. The receptors originated from a woman in her 30s with Graves' hyperthyroidism.

This clonotype was picked up many times. This rearrangement joins TRBV7-2 to TRBJ2-3, with TRBD2 matching over 10 bases. J was trimmed by 2 bases and V by 6 bases; bases with no gene match: 5. The CDR3 totals 15 residues. Germline V CDR1 and CDR2: SGHTA, FQGNSA. CDR3 DNA: TGTGCCAGCAGACAACTAGCGGGACCCACAGATACGCAGTATTTT. Encoded protein: CASRQLAGPTDTQYF. The full variable domain, with the rest looked up from reference TRBV7-2 and TRBJ2-3, is GAGVSQSPSNKVTEKGKDVELRCDPISGHTALYWYRQSLGQGLEFLIYFQGNSAPDKSGLPSDRFSAERTGGSVSTLTIQRTQQEDSAVYLCASRQLAGPTDTQYFGPGTRLTVL.

This clonotype was recorded only once. One junction end disagrees with the germline gene, perhaps due to a read error. The chain recombines TRBV12-3 or TRBV12-4 with TRBJ2-6; a possible D gene is TRBD1 (6 bases). The CDR3 consists of 17 residues. CDR3 DNA: TGTGCCAGCAGATCGGGACATACCCTTTCTGGAGCCAACGTCCTGACTTTC. It encodes CASRSGHTLSGANVLTF.

This clonotype was counted at least ten times. The chain combines TRBV7-6 with TRBJ2-2, with 14 positions matching TRBD2. V shed 3 bases, J shed 1 base, and the junction held 7 bases outside the gene matches. Germline loops: CDR1 SGHVS, CDR2 FNYEAQ. The CDR3 runs 19 residues. This chain's CDR3 is CASSFHGLAGGLNTGELFF. Written as DNA, the CDR3 is TGTGCCAGCAGCTTCCATGGACTAGCGGGAGGCTTGAACACCGGGGAGCTGTTTTTT.

The rearrangement uses TRBV19 and TRBJ2-3; a possible D gene is TRBD1 (6 bases). The CDR3 sequence is 13 residues long. CDR1 and CDR2 (germline): LNHDA, SQIVND (reference sequence). The V and J ends lost 6 bases and 10 bases respectively, with 17 bases between them. This CDR3 reads CASSTPQGPSQYF. CDR3 nucleotide sequence: TGTGCCAGTAGCACCCCCCAGGGGCCTTCGCAGTATTTT.

Many counts were recorded for this clonotype. The chain uses TRBV18 and TRBJ1-1; D not certain. The CDR3 sequence is 16 residues long. Per germline, CDR1 KGHSH and CDR2 LQKENI. V lost 0 bases and J lost 0, with 11 bases in between. The CDR3 nucleotides are TGTGCCAGCTCACCACCGATAACAGATATGAACACTGAAGCTTTCTTT. This sequence encodes CASSPPITDMNTEAFF.

This clonotype has at least ten counts. This chain uses TRBV10-3 with TRBJ2-1; D uncertain. Germline lookup yields CDR1 ENHRY and CDR2 SYGVKD. This CDR3 has 17 amino acids. V was cut by 0 bases and J by 0 bases, with 12 bases left in between. The CDR3 DNA reads as TGTGCCATCAGTGAGTCGAGTAGGGTTGACTCCTACAATGAGCAGTTCTTC. Translating gives CAISESSRVDSYNEQFF.

The chain carries TRBV19 and TRBJ2-2, with 8 bases that match TRBD2. In germline, CDR1 is LNHDA, CDR2 SQIVND (reference sequence). J lost 5 bases, V lost 2 bases, and 7 bases had no gene match. CDR3 length: 16 residues. The CDR3 DNA is TGTGCCAGTAGTATATTCGCTAGCGGGCGAACCGGGGAGCTGTTTTTT. This codes for CASSIFASGRTGELFF. Variable domain in full (rest from reference TRBV19 and TRBJ2-2): DGGITQSPKYLFRKEGQNVTLSCEQNLNHDAMYWYRQDPGQGLRLIYYSQIVNDFQKGDIAEGYSVSREKKESFPLTVTSAQKNPTAFYLCASSIFASGRTGELFFGEGSRLTVL.

The genes are TRBV9 and TRBJ1-4, with D hard to call. In germline, CDR1 is SGDLS, CDR2 YYNGEE. The V end lost 0 bases, the J end lost 8 bases, and 17 bases lay between the germline ends. CDR3 length: 16 residues. CDR3 loop: CASSVGLGSSEEKLFF. As DNA, the CDR3 is TGTGCCAGCAGCGTAGGTCTTGGCTCCTCGGAGGAAAAACTGTTTTTT.

This clonotype was observed at least ten times. The rearrangement uses TRBV29-1 and TRBJ1-2, with TRBD1 matching 8 bases. This CDR3 has 12 residues. CDR1 and CDR2 (germline): SQVTM, ANQGSEA. CDR3 region: CSVSTGDYGYTF. CDR3 nucleotides: TGCAGTGTATCGACAGGGGACTATGGCTACACCTTC.

The chain is built from TRBV5-1 and TRBJ1-2, with D maybe TRBD1 (5 bases). The V gene lost 0 bases and the J gene lost 4 bases, with 10 bases spanning the gap. CDR3 size: 14 residues. The germline V gene has CDR1 SGHRS and CDR2 YFSETQ. The DNA for the CDR3 is TGCGCCAGCAGCTTGGGACAGACCGTCTATGGCTACACCTTC. It specifies CASSLGQTVYGYTF.

This clonotype showed up just a few times. The chain joins TRBV9 to TRBJ1-1; D is uncertain. Trimming removed 0 bases at V and 0 bases at J, with 9 bases between. The CDR3 has 15 residues. Germline CDR1 SGDLS, CDR2 YYNGEE. Written as DNA, the CDR3 is TGTGCCAGCAGCGTAGTACCAGGAATGAACACTGAAGCTTTCTTT. It translates to CASSVVPGMNTEAFF.

This clonotype was observed at least ten times. J is TRBJ2-1 and V is TRBV12-3 or TRBV12-4; TRBD2 is a possible D gene (6 bases). There are 14 residues in the CDR3. Trimming removed 7 bases from V and 3 bases from J, with 13 bases in between. CDR3 sequence: CASTLGSGYNEQFF. CDR3 coding DNA: TGTGCCAGCACCCTGGGTAGCGGCTACAATGAGCAGTTCTTC.

This clonotype has ten or more counts. This chain links TRBV3-1 with TRBJ2-3; D not resolved. Germline CDR1 reads LGHDT; CDR2 reads YNNKEL (reference sequence). The CDR3 has 15 amino acids. The V and J ends lost 1 base and 0 bases respectively, with 8 bases between them. CDR3 amino acids: CASSQGGTSTDTQYF. CDR3 DNA sequence: TGTGCCAGCAGCCAAGGAGGAACTAGCACAGATACGCAGTATTTT.

This clonotype was seen many times. The chain is built from TRBV6-1 and TRBJ2-7, with 8 bases aligning to TRBD2. From germline, CDR1 is MNHNS and CDR2 SASEGT. CDR3 length: 12 residues. The J segment lost 5 bases and the V segment lost 8 bases, leaving 5 bases of the junction unmatched. In DNA form, the CDR3 reads TGTGCCAGCGAAAGCGGGAGCCACGAGCAGTACTTC. Translating gives CASESGSHEQYF.

The table lists this clonotype with many counts. CDR3 nucleotide sequence: TGCGCCAGCAGCTTTTGGGACAGGGCACCCAATGAGCAGTTCTTC. Encoded protein: CASSFWDRAPNEQFF. The gene calls are TRBV5-1 and TRBJ2-1; 9 bases map to TRBD1. The CDR3 runs to 15 residues. V lost 2 bases, J lost 6 bases, and 6 bases stayed unmatched. Germline V gene sequence: CDR1 SGHRS, CDR2 YFSETQ.

The rearrangement joins TRBV19 to TRBJ2-2; D is ambiguous. The CDR3 covers 12 residues. The germline V gene encodes CDR1 LNHDA and CDR2 SQIVND (reference sequence). V shed 6 bases and J shed 6 bases, with 8 bases lying between them. The CDR3 loop is CASRPSAGELFF. The CDR3 DNA follows: TGTGCCAGTAGACCCTCGGCCGGGGAGCTGTTTTTT.

This clonotype was seen ten or more times. The genes are TRBV28 and TRBJ2-7; D is perhaps TRBD1 (6 bases). The V gene lost 1 base and the J gene lost 4 bases, with 14 bases spanning the gap. Germline V gives CDR1 MDHEN, CDR2 SYDVKM. The CDR3 has 15 amino acids. CDR3 sequence: CASSLFAGQPYEQYF. In DNA, the CDR3 is TGTGCCAGCAGTTTATTCGCCGGACAGCCATACGAGCAGTACTTC.

This clonotype was recorded many times. This chain links TRBV29-1 with TRBJ2-7, with D possibly matching TRBD2 (6 bases). The length of the CDR3 is 11 residues. Germline-derived CDR1 and CDR2 are SQVTM and ANQGSEA. CDR3 bases: TGCAGTTGGGGGGACTCCTACGAGCAGTACTTC. Its protein product is CSWGDSYEQYF.

V usage is TRBV10-3 and J usage is TRBJ2-3; 14 bases match TRBD2. V shed 6 bases, J shed 4 bases, and the junction held 3 bases outside the gene matches. CDR3 length equals 15 residues. Germline V gene data show CDR1 as ENHRY and CDR2 as SYGVKD. CDR3 loop: CAIRGTSGSADTQYF. The CDR3 bases are TGTGCCATCAGGGGGACTAGCGGGAGTGCAGATACGCAGTATTTT.

The sample holds many counts of this clonotype. The chain recombines TRBV2 with TRBJ2-1; no definite D call. Germline loops: CDR1 SNHLY, CDR2 FYNNEI. Trimming shortened V by 7 bases and J by 9 bases, and 7 bases separated the two germline ends. The CDR3 consists of 10 residues. The CDR3 here is CASKSGEQFF. As DNA, the CDR3 is TGTGCCAGCAAGTCTGGTGAGCAGTTCTTC. The variable domain in full, completed from reference TRBV2 and TRBJ2-1, reads EPEVTQTPSHQVTQMGQEVILRCVPISNHLYFYWYRQILGQKVEFLVSFYNNEISEKSEIFDDQFSVERPDGSNFTLKIRSTKLEDSAMYFCASKSGEQFFGPGTRLTVL.

On this clonotype: A much more abundant neighbour one base away suggests this may be a read error. The rearrangement links TRBV10-3 to TRBJ2-1; the match to TRBD2 covers 9 bases. V dropped 5 bases and J dropped 7; count of bases not matched to a gene: 6. The CDR3 length is 14 residues. The germline CDR1 and CDR2 sequences are ENHRY and SYGVKD. The CDR3 DNA sequence: TGTGCCATCAGTTGGACTAGCGCCCATAATGAGCAGTTCTTC. Protein: CAISWTSAHNEQFF.

This clonotype was observed many times. The genes are TRBV6-1 and TRBJ2-2; 7 bases are a match to TRBD2. Looked up from germline, CDR1 is MNHNS and CDR2 is SASEGT. V was clipped by 4 bases and J by 6 bases; unmatched bases: 2. The CDR3 is 13 residues long. The CDR3 bases are TGTGCCAGCAGTGGGGGACTATCCGGGGAGCTGTTTTTT. Its translation: CASSGGLSGELFF.

This clonotype was detected only a few times. Sequence at one end of the junction differs from germline and may be a read error. The V and J genes are TRBV20-1 and TRBJ2-7; tentatively, D is TRBD2 (7 bases). CDR1 and CDR2 from the germline V gene are DFQATT and SNEGSKA (reference sequence). There are 17 residues in the CDR3. Here the CDR3 DNA reads TGCAGCGCTAGGGGGGGCGGCGCCGGGCCCTTCACCTACGAGCAGTACTTC. Its translation is CSARGGGAGPFTYEQYF.

This clonotype appeared many times. CDR3 region: CASSSRTGGADTQYF. CDR3 bases: TGTGCCAGCAGCTCCAGGACAGGGGGGGCAGATACGCAGTATTTT. The chain uses TRBV7-2 and TRBJ2-3; 10 bases are shared with TRBD1. Losses at the gene ends were 4 bases for V and 4 bases for J; bases not matched to a gene: 5. Germline V lookup: CDR1 SGHTA, CDR2 FQGNSA. The CDR3 has 15 residues.

This clonotype turned up a few times. The V call is TRBV20-1, the J call TRBJ1-2, with no clear D. CDR1 is DFQATT and CDR2 is SNEGSKA in the germline V gene (reference sequence). This CDR3 comprises 15 residues. Trimming stripped 5 bases from V and 7 bases from J, with 23 bases between. Here the CDR3 reads CSAVANRRREGGYTF. In DNA, the CDR3 is TGCAGTGCTGTCGCGAACCGGAGGAGGGAGGGTGGCTACACCTTC.

This clonotype was found many times. The chain couples TRBV11-2 to TRBJ2-1, with 8 bases fitting TRBD2. Germline CDR1 is SGHAT and CDR2 is FQNNGV. J was trimmed by 3 bases and V by 6 bases; bases with no gene match: 7. The CDR3 is made up of 15 amino acids. The CDR3: CASSKSGRGYNEQFF. As DNA, the CDR3 is TGTGCCAGCAGTAAGAGCGGGAGAGGCTACAATGAGCAGTTCTTC.

This clonotype has only a few counts. V and J are TRBV3-1 and TRBJ2-7; 10 bases match TRBD2. V lost 4 bases to trimming and J lost 6 bases; unmatched junction nucleotides: 6. Germline V gene sequence: CDR1 LGHDT, CDR2 YNNKEL (reference sequence). The CDR3 contains 14 residues. The chain's CDR3 is CASSRKGLALEQYF. The CDR3 DNA follows: TGTGCCAGCAGCCGAAAGGGACTAGCGCTCGAGCAGTACTTC.

This clonotype has ten or more counts. The chain uses TRBV15 and TRBJ1-1; 10 nucleotides match TRBD1. CDR1 is LNHNV and CDR2 is YYDKDF in the germline V gene (reference sequence). The CDR3 sequence is 14 residues long. The V segment lost 3 bases and the J segment 5 bases; nucleotides outside the gene matches: 3. The CDR3 DNA sequence: TGTGCCACCAGCAGGGGACAGGGGCCGACTGAAGCTTTCTTT. Translating gives CATSRGQGPTEAFF.